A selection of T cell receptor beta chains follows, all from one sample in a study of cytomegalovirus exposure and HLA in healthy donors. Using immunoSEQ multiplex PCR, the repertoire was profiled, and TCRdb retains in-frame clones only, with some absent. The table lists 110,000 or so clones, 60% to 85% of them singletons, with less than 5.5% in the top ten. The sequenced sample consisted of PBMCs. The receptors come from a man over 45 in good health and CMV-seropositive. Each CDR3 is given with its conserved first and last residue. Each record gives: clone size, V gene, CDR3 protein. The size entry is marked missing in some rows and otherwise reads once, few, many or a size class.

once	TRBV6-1	CASSAAMGWDNEQFF
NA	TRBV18	CASSPPTDPGGEAFF
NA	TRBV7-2	CASSPNPPGQTFELFF
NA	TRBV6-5	CASSPVGRPRGEQFF
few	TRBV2	CASSDDFSGANVLTF
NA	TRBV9	CASSGHRDGNTIYF
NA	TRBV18	CASSPLGQALYEQYF
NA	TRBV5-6	CASSLPGSEVEKLFF
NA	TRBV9	CASSVQGGETQYF
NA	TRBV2	CASSEGGDRSYNEQFF
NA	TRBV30	CAWSLQGASGNTIYF
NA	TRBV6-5	CASSQGQGLNTEAFF
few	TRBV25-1	CASSDDRVLGYTF
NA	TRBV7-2	CASSILRGGQGTDTQYF
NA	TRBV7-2	CASSFLQGDQETQYF
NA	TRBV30	CAWGTSGIEQYF
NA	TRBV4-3	CASSQDKIAGVYEQYF
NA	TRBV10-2	CASSEYMGTGFREQYF
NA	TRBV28	CASTEGPRGEQFF
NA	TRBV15	CATSRDRRDSGYTF
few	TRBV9	CASSPVAGGRTDTQYF
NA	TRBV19	CASSTGLAGGRLLTNEQFF
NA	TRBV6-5	CASSGRGVGTEAFF
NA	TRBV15	CATSGGGTGVQEAQYF
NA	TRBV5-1	CASSPGTGGGEQFF
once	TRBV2	CASKAGGLYNEQFF
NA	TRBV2	CASSLLAGASWVQFF
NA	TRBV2	CASVRGEGSPLHF